What follows are 24 T cell receptor beta chains derived from one specimen sequenced in a study of human T cells and chemical hapten exposure. TCRdb recomputed calls from the RACE reads with MiXCR, one row per CDR3 protein. The table records about 64,000 distinct CDR3 sequences, approximately 10% of them present only once. This sample's time point: patch test 3, about 24 weeks after DPC sensitization. Treatment of the sample: therapeutic diphenylcyclopropenone sensitization with weekly scalp DPC. Sequencing was performed on whole blood, taken in connection with sensitization to the hapten diphenylcyclopropenone (DPC). Every receptor here comes from a woman aged 25-40 years with alopecia areata. Some clones in this sample may be carry-over from other donors' samples.

In its sample, this clonotype was seen many times. This chain joins TRBV5-1 and TRBJ1-1; D is uncertain. The CDR3 spans 15 residues. V lost 4 bases to trimming and J lost 0 bases, with 13 bases between them. Germline V CDR1 and CDR2: SGHRS, YFSETQ. This chain's CDR3 is CASSRTTEMNTEAFF. CDR3 DNA: TGCGCCAGCAGCCGAACGACGGAAATGAACACTGAAGCTTTCTTT.

The gene calls are TRBV5-5 and TRBJ1-2; 9 bases map to TRBD1. Germline CDR1 reads SGHKS; CDR2 reads YYEKEE (reference sequence). CDR3 length: 14 residues. V lost 5 bases to trimming and J lost 4 bases; unmatched junction nucleotides: 6. This CDR3 reads CASSSRDRAYGYTF. CDR3 nucleotide sequence: TGTGCCAGCAGTTCCCGGGACAGGGCCTATGGCTACACCTTC. The variable domain in full, with the rest retrieved from reference TRBV5-5 and TRBJ1-2, is DAGVTQSPTHLIKTRGQQVTLRCSPISGHKSVSWYQQVLGQGPQFIFQYYEKEERGRGNFPDRFSARQFPNYSSELNVNALLLGDSALYLCASSSRDRAYGYTFGSGTRLTVV.

This clonotype has more than one count but fewer than ten. The genes are TRBV6-6 and TRBJ2-1, with 9 bases that match TRBD1. Germline V CDR1 and CDR2: MNHNY, SVGAGI (reference sequence). The J segment lost 7 bases and the V segment lost 7 bases, leaving 11 bases of the junction unmatched. The CDR3 runs to 15 residues. The CDR3 sequence: CASTQPRTGENEQFF. Written as DNA, the CDR3 is TGTGCCAGCACCCAACCAAGGACAGGGGAAAATGAGCAGTTCTTC.

V and J are TRBV19 and TRBJ2-1; 8 nucleotides align to TRBD2. Germline CDR1 and CDR2: LNHDA and SQIVND (reference sequence). Trimming at V came to 2 bases and at J to 2 bases, leaving 2 bases not matched to a gene. The CDR3 is 15 residues long. The CDR3 region is CASSIPGGAYNEQFF. DNA for the CDR3: TGTGCCAGTAGTATACCGGGAGGGGCCTACAATGAGCAGTTCTTC.

The chain has TRBV10-3 and TRBJ2-2, with D maybe TRBD2 (5 bases). The CDR3 loop spans 13 amino acids. Germline CDR1 and CDR2: ENHRY and SYGVKD. V shed 2 bases and J shed 5 bases, with 6 bases lying between them. CDR3 nucleotide sequence: TGTGCCATCAGTGAGCGGGGAACCGGGGAGCTGTTTTTT. Protein product: CAISERGTGELFF.

This clonotype was seen repeatedly, ten times or more. The genes are TRBV6-5 and TRBJ1-6; TRBD1 aligns across 8 bases. The V and J ends lost 3 bases and 0 bases, in that order; junction bases with no gene match: 4. This CDR3 is built from 17 residues. Germline lookup yields CDR1 MNHEY and CDR2 SVGAGI. CDR3 DNA: TGTGCCAGCAGTTATCGACAGGGGAGCTCCTATAATTCACCCCTCCACTTT. Amino acid sequence: CASSYRQGSSYNSPLHF.

This clonotype was recorded a few times. The chain has TRBV12-3 or TRBV12-4 and TRBJ2-2; D perhaps matches TRBD1 (5 bases). This CDR3 is 14 amino acids long. Trimming removed 8 bases from V and 2 bases from J, with 12 bases in between. CDR3 protein: CASSRQSNTGELFF. The CDR3 region has the DNA TGTGCCAGCTCCCGACAGTCAAACACCGGGGAGCTGTTTTTT.

The V gene is TRBV6-6, the J gene TRBJ2-7, with D possibly being TRBD2 (6 bases). V was clipped by 7 bases and J by 2 bases, with 18 bases between them. The CDR3 spans 15 residues. Germline V gives CDR1 MNHNY, CDR2 SVGAGI (reference sequence). The CDR3 is CASMGGGRRPYEQYF. The CDR3 nucleotides are TGTGCCAGCATGGGGGGTGGGCGCCGCCCCTACGAGCAGTACTTC.

The rearrangement links TRBV6-6 to TRBJ2-5, with 13 nucleotides matching TRBD2. Germline lookup yields CDR1 MNHNY and CDR2 SVGAGI (reference sequence). CDR3 length: 15 amino acids. J was trimmed by 5 bases and V by 6 bases; bases with no gene match: 6. CDR3 region: CASSLRTSGSETQYF. The CDR3, as DNA: TGTGCCAGCAGCCTCCGGACTAGCGGGAGTGAGACCCAGTACTTC.

In this sample, this clonotype turned up a few times. The chain has TRBV10-3 and TRBJ2-1; no firm D call. The CDR3 runs 15 residues. Trimming cost V 1 base and J 4 bases, with 11 bases left between them. Germline V gene sequence: CDR1 ENHRY, CDR2 SYGVKD. The CDR3 reads CAISELGNSYNEQFF. The CDR3 nucleotides are TGTGCCATCAGTGAGTTGGGGAATTCTTACAATGAGCAGTTCTTC.

A few counts support this clonotype. The V call is TRBV6-1, the J call TRBJ2-7; perhaps TRBD1 as D (6 bases). From germline, CDR1 is MNHNS and CDR2 SASEGT. The V end was cut by 6 bases, the J end by 5 bases, with 14 bases between. This CDR3 has 13 residues. For the CDR3, the DNA is TGTGCCAGCAGACACAGGGATGTACACGAGCAGTACTTC. Encoded protein: CASRHRDVHEQYF.

The gene calls are TRBV4-1 and TRBJ2-3; D remains ambiguous. The length of the CDR3 is 15 residues. Trimming removed 4 bases from V and 1 base from J, with 12 bases in between. Germline V gene lookup returns CDR1 MGHRA and CDR2 YSYEKL. The DNA of the CDR3 is TGCGCCAGCAGCCGAAGGGTCATGGGCACAGATACGCAGTATTTT. This sequence encodes CASSRRVMGTDTQYF.

This clonotype was seen a few times. V usage is TRBV29-1 and J usage is TRBJ2-5; TRBD1 matches 8 bases. CDR3 length: 15 residues. The J segment lost 7 bases and the V segment lost 7 bases, leaving 17 bases of the junction unmatched. Germline-derived CDR1 and CDR2 are SQVTM and ANQGSEA. CDR3 DNA: TGCAGCGCCGTCGGCTTAGCTGGACAGGGTGGGACCCAGTACTTC. It codes for CSAVGLAGQGGTQYF.

The sample holds a few counts of this clonotype. This chain connects TRBV7-4 to TRBJ2-3; TRBD2 matches at 8 bases. This CDR3 has 17 amino acids. Trimming at V came to 3 bases and at J to 1 base, leaving 9 bases not matched to a gene. The germline gives CDR1 SGHVT, CDR2 SQSDAQ. The DNA for the CDR3 is TGTGCCAGCAGCTTCCGTCGCGGGAGGATTCGCACAGATACGCAGTATTTT. Encoded protein: CASSFRRGRIRTDTQYF.

This chain joins TRBV5-1 and TRBJ2-7; D remains ambiguous. CDR1 and CDR2 (germline): SGHRS, YFSETQ. V lost 0 bases and J lost 9, with 13 bases in between. The CDR3 spans 13 residues. CDR3 DNA: TGCGCCAGCAGCTTGGAAGGTGGGCTTTGGCAGTACTTC. Its protein is CASSLEGGLWQYF. The full variable domain, in which reference TRBV5-1 and TRBJ2-7 provide the parts outside the CDR3, is KAGVTQTPRYLIKTRGQQVTLSCSPISGHRSVSWYQQTPGQGLQFLFEYFSETQRNKGNFPGRFSGRQFSNSRSEMNVSTLELGDSALYLCASSLEGGLWQYFGPGTRLTVT.

At least ten counts were recorded for this clonotype. The chain joins TRBV30 to TRBJ1-2; 8 positions agree with TRBD1. CDR1 GTSNPN and CDR2 SVGIG come from the germline V gene (reference sequence). There are 16 residues in the CDR3. Trimming at V came to 5 bases and at J to 2 bases, leaving 13 bases not matched to a gene. The CDR3 spells CAWAPRGNRGNYGYTF. CDR3 DNA: TGTGCCTGGGCCCCGAGGGGAAACAGGGGGAACTATGGCTACACCTTC.

This CDR3 reads CASSILRGLDNQPQHF. DNA for the CDR3: TGTGCCAGTAGTATATTGAGGGGGCTTGACAATCAGCCCCAGCATTTT. V usage is TRBV19 and J usage is TRBJ1-5; 7 nucleotides line up with TRBD1. The germline V gene has CDR1 LNHDA and CDR2 SQIVND (reference sequence). The CDR3 consists of 16 residues. V trimming: 2 bases; J trimming: 3 bases; junction bases outside the gene matches: 7.

The gene calls are TRBV12-3 or TRBV12-4 and TRBJ2-2, with D possibly called TRBD1 or TRBD2 (5 bases each). Trimming cost V 7 bases and J 7 bases, with 13 bases left between them. The CDR3 loop spans 13 amino acids. The CDR3 region has the DNA TGTGCCAGCATAGACAGCAGCGGCGGGGAGCTGTTTTTT. Translating it yields CASIDSSGGELFF.

This clonotype was counted many times. The rearrangement joins TRBV5-4 to TRBJ1-6; D is possibly TRBD1 (6 bases). Trimming removed 2 bases at V and 9 bases at J, with 15 bases between. The CDR3 length is 15 residues. Looked up from germline, CDR1 is SGHNT and CDR2 is YYREEE (reference sequence). The CDR3, as DNA: TGTGCCAGCAGCTTCGGAACAGGGATCGGTTCACCCCTCCACTTT. Translated, it gives CASSFGTGIGSPLHF.

The table lists this clonotype with a few counts. V gene TRBV6-1 combines with J gene TRBJ1-4, with D unclear. The V gene lost 0 bases and the J gene lost 0 bases, with 8 bases spanning the gap. Germline loops: CDR1 MNHNS, CDR2 SASEGT. This CDR3 region has 16 residues. The DNA of the CDR3 is TGTGCCAGCAGTGAAGCGTCGATTGCAACTAATGAAAAACTGTTTTTT. This encodes CASSEASIATNEKLFF.

This clonotype was recorded many times. This rearrangement joins TRBV11-2 to TRBJ2-5; 9 bases are a match to TRBD1. In germline, CDR1 is SGHAT, CDR2 FQNNGV. V gave up 2 bases and J gave up 4 bases; unmatched junction bases: 11. The CDR3 runs 17 residues. The CDR3 loop reads CASSLSAGTGLGETQYF. The CDR3 DNA follows: TGTGCCAGCAGCTTAAGCGCCGGGACAGGGCTTGGAGAGACCCAGTACTTC. The full variable domain, completed using reference TRBV11-2 and TRBJ2-5, is EAGVAQSPRYKIIEKRQSVAFWCNPISGHATLYWYQQILGQGPKLLIQFQNNGVVDDSQLPKDRFSAERLKGVDSTLKIQPAKLEDSAVYLCASSLSAGTGLGETQYFGPGTRLLVL.

This clonotype appeared many times. CDR3 amino acids: CASSPGEQETQYF. CDR3 in DNA: TGTGCCAGCTCACCAGGGGAACAAGAGACCCAGTACTTC. The rearrangement joins TRBV18 to TRBJ2-5; D gene unclear. Trimming removed 2 bases from V and 2 bases from J, with 6 bases in between. Germline V lookup: CDR1 KGHSH, CDR2 LQKENI. The CDR3 length is 13 residues.

This clonotype was counted at least ten times. The chain has TRBV4-2 and TRBJ2-2, with no clear D. This CDR3 is built from 15 residues. Per germline, CDR1 LGHNA and CDR2 YNFKEQ. Trimming took 2 bases from V and 6 from J, leaving 13 bases between them. CDR3 sequence reads: CASSQSRRDSGELFF. For the CDR3, the DNA is TGTGCCAGCAGCCAATCCCGTCGCGACTCCGGGGAGCTGTTTTTT.

There are many counts of this clonotype. The CDR3 is CSVFEGVYVGELFF. The CDR3 nucleotides are TGCAGCGTTTTCGAGGGGGTATATGTCGGGGAGCTGTTTTTT. The V call is TRBV29-1, the J call TRBJ2-2, with a tentative D call TRBD1 (6 bases). The CDR3 is 14 amino acids. CDR1 and CDR2 from the germline V gene are SQVTM and ANQGSEA. The V and J ends lost 5 bases and 7 bases respectively, with 17 bases between them.